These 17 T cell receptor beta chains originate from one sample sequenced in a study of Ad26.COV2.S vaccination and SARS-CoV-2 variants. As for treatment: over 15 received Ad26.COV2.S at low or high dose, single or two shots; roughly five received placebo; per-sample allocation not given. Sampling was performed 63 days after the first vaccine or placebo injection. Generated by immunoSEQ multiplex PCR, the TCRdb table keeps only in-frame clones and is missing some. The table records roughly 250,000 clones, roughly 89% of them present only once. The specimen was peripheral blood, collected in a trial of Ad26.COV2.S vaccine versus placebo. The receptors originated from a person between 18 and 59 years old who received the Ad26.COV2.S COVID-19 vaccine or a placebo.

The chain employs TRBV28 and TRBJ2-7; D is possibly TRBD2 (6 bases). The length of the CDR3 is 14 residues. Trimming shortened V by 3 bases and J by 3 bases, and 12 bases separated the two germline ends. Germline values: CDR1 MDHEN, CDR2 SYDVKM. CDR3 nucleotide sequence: TGTGCCAGCAGTTTTAGGGACTTGCTCTACGAGCAGTACGTC. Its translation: CASSFRDLLYEQYV.

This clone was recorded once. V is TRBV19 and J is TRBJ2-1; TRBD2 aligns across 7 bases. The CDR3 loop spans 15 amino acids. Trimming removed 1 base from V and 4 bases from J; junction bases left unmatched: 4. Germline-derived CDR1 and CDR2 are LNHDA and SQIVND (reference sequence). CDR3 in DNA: TGTGCCAGTAGTATAGGCGCGGGAGCTTACAATGAGCAGTTCTTC. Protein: CASSIGAGAYNEQFF. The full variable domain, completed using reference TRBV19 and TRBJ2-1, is DGGITQSPKYLFRKEGQNVTLSCEQNLNHDAMYWYRQDPGQGLRLIYYSQIVNDFQKGDIAEGYSVSREKKESFPLTVTSAQKNPTAFYLCASSIGAGAYNEQFFGPGTRLTVL.

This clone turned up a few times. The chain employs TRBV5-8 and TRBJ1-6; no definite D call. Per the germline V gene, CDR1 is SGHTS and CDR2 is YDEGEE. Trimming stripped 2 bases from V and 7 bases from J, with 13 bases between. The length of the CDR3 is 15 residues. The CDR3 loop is CASSLYFHGNSPLHF. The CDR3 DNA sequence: TGTGCCAGCAGCTTATATTTCCATGGAAATTCACCCCTCCACTTT.

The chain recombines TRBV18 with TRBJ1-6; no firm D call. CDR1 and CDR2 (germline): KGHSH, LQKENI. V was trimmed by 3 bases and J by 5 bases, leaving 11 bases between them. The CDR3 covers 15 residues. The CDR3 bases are TGTGCCAGCTCACCTACCCGGGCAGATAATTCACCCCTCCACTTT. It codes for CASSPTRADNSPLHF.

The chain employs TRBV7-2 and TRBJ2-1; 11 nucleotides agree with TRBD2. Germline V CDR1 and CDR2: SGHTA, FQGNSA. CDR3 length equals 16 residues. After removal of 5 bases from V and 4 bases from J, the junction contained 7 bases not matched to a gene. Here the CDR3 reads CASSLNVAGGYNEQFF. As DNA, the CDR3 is TGTGCCAGCAGCCTAAACGTAGCGGGAGGGTACAATGAGCAGTTCTTC.

The CDR3 here is CASRRTGVQSEQFF. The CDR3 nucleotides read TGTGCCAGTAGAAGGACAGGGGTACAGAGTGAGCAGTTCTTC. The J gene is TRBJ2-1, the V gene TRBV19; 9 bases are a match to TRBD1. The CDR3 is 14 residues long. The junction had 9 bases not matched to a gene; V was cut back by 6 bases and J by 9 bases. CDR1 and CDR2 (germline): LNHDA, SQIVND (reference sequence).

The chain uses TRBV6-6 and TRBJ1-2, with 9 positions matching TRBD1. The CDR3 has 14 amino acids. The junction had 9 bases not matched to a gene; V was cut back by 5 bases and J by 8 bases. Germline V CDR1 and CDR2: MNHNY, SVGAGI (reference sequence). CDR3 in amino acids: CASSPTGGAGGYTF. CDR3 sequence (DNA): TGTGCCAGCAGTCCCACAGGGGGCGCGGGGGGCTACACCTTC.

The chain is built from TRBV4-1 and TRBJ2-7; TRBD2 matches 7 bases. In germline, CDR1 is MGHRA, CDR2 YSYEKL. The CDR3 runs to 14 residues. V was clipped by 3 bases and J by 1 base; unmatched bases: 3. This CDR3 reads CASSQGGTSYEQYF. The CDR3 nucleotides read TGCGCCAGCAGCCAGGGGGGGACTTCCTACGAGCAGTACTTC.

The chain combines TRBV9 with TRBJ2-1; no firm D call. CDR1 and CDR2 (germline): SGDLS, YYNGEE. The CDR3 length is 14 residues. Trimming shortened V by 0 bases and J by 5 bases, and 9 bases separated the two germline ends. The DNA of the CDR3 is TGTGCCAGCAGCGTAGAATTAGATAACAATGAGCAGTTCTTC. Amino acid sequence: CASSVELDNNEQFF. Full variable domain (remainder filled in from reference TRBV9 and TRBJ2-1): DSGVTQTPKHLITATGQRVTLRCSPRSGDLSVYWYQQSLDQGLQFLIQYYNGEERAKGNILERFSAQQFPDLHSELNLSSLELGDSALYFCASSVELDNNEQFFGPGTRLTVL.

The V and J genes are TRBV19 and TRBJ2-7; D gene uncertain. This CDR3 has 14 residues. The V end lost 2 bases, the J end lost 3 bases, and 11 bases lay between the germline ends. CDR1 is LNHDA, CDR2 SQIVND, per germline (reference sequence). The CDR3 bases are TGTGCCAGTAGTATAAGGGCGATAAACTACGAGCAGTACTTC. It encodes CASSIRAINYEQYF. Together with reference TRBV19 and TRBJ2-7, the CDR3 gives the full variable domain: DGGITQSPKYLFRKEGQNVTLSCEQNLNHDAMYWYRQDPGQGLRLIYYSQIVNDFQKGDIAEGYSVSREKKESFPLTVTSAQKNPTAFYLCASSIRAINYEQYFGPGTRLTVT.

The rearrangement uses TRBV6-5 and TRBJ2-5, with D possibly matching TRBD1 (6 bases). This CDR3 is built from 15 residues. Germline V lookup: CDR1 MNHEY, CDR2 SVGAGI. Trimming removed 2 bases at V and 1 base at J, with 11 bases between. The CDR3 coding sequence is TGTGCCAGCAGTTACAGGGGCAGGGGCCAAGAGACCCAGTACTTC. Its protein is CASSYRGRGQETQYF.

Here the CDR3 reads CASSIGGGVGEQYV. CDR3 bases: TGTGCCAGTAGTATAGGGGGAGGGGTCGGCGAGCAGTACGTC. The chain combines TRBV19 with TRBJ2-7; 7 nucleotides match TRBD2. Germline trimming cut 1 base from V and 6 bases from J; bases unmatched to any gene: 6. The CDR3 has 14 residues. Germline V gene data show CDR1 as LNHDA and CDR2 as SQIVND (reference sequence).

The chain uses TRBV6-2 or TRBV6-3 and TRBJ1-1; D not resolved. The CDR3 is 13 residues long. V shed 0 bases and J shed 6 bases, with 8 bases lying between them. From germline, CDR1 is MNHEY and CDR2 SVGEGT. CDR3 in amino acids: CASSYSRLSEAFF. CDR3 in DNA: TGTGCCAGCAGTTACTCGAGGCTCTCTGAAGCTTTCTTT.

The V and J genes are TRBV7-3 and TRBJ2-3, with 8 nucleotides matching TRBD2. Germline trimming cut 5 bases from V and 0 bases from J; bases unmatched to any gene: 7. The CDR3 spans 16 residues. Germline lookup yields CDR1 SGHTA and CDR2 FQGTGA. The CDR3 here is CASSPTPSGSTDTQYF. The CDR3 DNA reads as TGTGCCAGCAGCCCAACCCCTAGCGGGAGCACAGATACGCAGTATTTT.

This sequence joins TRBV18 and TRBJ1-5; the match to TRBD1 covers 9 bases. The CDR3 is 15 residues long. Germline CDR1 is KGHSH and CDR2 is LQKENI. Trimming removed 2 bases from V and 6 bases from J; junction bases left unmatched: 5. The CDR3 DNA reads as TGTGCCAGCTCACCAGGGGGACAGGGCAGTCAGCCCCAGCATTTT. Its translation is CASSPGGQGSQPQHF.

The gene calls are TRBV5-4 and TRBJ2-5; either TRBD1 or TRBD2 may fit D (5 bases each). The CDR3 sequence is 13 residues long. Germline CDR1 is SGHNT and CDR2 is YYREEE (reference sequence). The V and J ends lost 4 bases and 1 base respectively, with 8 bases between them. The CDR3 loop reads CASSPGTQETQYF. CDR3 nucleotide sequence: TGTGCCAGCAGCCCCGGGACCCAAGAGACCCAGTACTTC.

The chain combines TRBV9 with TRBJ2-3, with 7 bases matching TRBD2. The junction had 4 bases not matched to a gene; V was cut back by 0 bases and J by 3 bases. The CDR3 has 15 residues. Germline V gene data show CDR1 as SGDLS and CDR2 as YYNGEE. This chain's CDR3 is CASSVVGGGTDTQYF. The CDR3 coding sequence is TGTGCCAGCAGCGTAGTCGGGGGAGGGACAGATACGCAGTATTTT.